The source of this T cell receptor beta chain is a study of OX40 agonist ivuxolimab in advanced cancers. Study-level information: Patients in the trial were receiving intravenous ivuxolimab every 2 weeks, at doses of 0.01 to 10 mg/kg. Enrollees could have had prior anti-PD-1, anti-PD-L1 or anti-CTLA-4 therapy, which 40% had received. Three patients, one with hepatocellular carcinoma and two with cutaneous melanoma, responded partially.

Worth noting for this clone: The antigen remains unidentified.

The germline V gene has CDR1 SGDLS and CDR2 YYNGEE. V trimming: 1 base; J trimming: 7 bases; junction bases outside the gene matches: 6. CDR3 length: 15 amino acids. Generated by immunoSEQ multiplex PCR, the TCRdb table keeps only in-frame clones and is missing some. The sample records roughly 65,000 clones, 82% being singletons. Study-wide points: With doses of 0.1 to 3.0 mg/kg, CD4+ and CD8+ blood T cells had undergone clonal expansion by week 6.

The chain couples TRBV9 to TRBJ2-2, with TRBD2 identical over 8 bases. The sequences come from CD4+ or CD8+ T cells sorted from blood, collected in a trial of the OX40 agonist ivuxolimab. The clonotype was recovered from an adult with an advanced solid tumor such as melanoma, head and neck, liver or kidney cancer. CDR3 nucleotides: TGTGCCAGCAGCGTAATCGGGACTAGTGTCGGGGAGCTGTTTTTT. Translation: CASSVIGTSVGELFF.